Below, 19 T cell receptor beta chains from the same sample are listed, as sequenced in a study of blood T cell repertoires in COVID-19 (dated by TCRdb to 2019 to 2021). The library was produced with the immunoSEQ multiplex PCR assay. As stored in TCRdb, this immuneACCESS dataset retains in-frame rearrangements with V and J assigned. A fraction of the clones does not appear; measured against another copy, unresolved V genes explain less than half of the discrepancy, and the remainder lacks a known reason. Present in this sample are about 20,000 clones, around 87% of which were seen just once. The ten most abundant clones make up approximately 11% of the sample. Sample: peripheral blood. These receptors all stem from a human donor in a cohort sampled during active COVID-19.

The chain is built from TRBV18 and TRBJ2-2, with 8 bases that match TRBD2. The CDR3 runs 17 residues. The J segment lost 5 bases and the V segment lost 1 base, leaving 9 bases of the junction unmatched. Germline V lookup: CDR1 KGHSH, CDR2 LQKENI. The CDR3 DNA follows: TGTGCCAGCTCACCACGGGGAGCGGGAGCTTGGACCGGGGAGCTGTTTTTT. Its translation is CASSPRGAGAWTGELFF.

The V and J genes are TRBV28 and TRBJ1-2; 11 bases are shared with TRBD1. The CDR3 spans 13 residues. From germline, CDR1 is MDHEN and CDR2 SYDVKM. V trimming: 5 bases; J trimming: 7 bases; junction bases outside the gene matches: 3. The DNA of the CDR3 is TGTGCCAGCAGTGGGGGACAGGGGGTTGGCTACACCTTC. This codes for CASSGGQGVGYTF.

This chain connects TRBV11-1 to TRBJ2-1; D gene uncertain. The CDR3 consists of 11 residues. The ends were cut back, 6 bases at V and 7 bases at J, with 7 bases in the middle. The germline gives CDR1 SGHAT, CDR2 FQDESV (reference sequence). CDR3 DNA: TGTGCCAGCAGGGTCAGTAATGAGCAGTTCTTC. Translated, it gives CASRVSNEQFF.

The chain uses TRBV5-1 and TRBJ2-1, with 13 positions matching TRBD2. CDR1 and CDR2 (germline): SGHRS, YFSETQ. CDR3 length: 16 amino acids. The V and J ends lost 0 bases and 8 bases, in that order; junction bases with no gene match: 5. DNA for the CDR3: TGCGCCAGCAGCTTGGGGAGGACTAGCGGGAGCTATGAGCAGTTCTTC. Protein product: CASSLGRTSGSYEQFF. The full variable domain, rest sourced from reference TRBV5-1 and TRBJ2-1, is KAGVTQTPRYLIKTRGQQVTLSCSPISGHRSVSWYQQTPGQGLQFLFEYFSETQRNKGNFPGRFSGRQFSNSRSEMNVSTLELGDSALYLCASSLGRTSGSYEQFFGPGTRLTVL.

This chain uses TRBV30 with TRBJ2-2; D is unclear. Trimming left V 3 bases short and J 3 bases short, with 8 bases between. Germline CDR1 is GTSNPN and CDR2 is SVGIG (reference sequence). This CDR3 is 13 amino acids long. CDR3 bases: TGTGCCTGGAGACCGCTAGACACCGGGGAGCTGTTTTTT. Protein product: CAWRPLDTGELFF.

This chain joins TRBV7-9 and TRBJ2-7; possible D gene TRBD2, 6 bases. This CDR3 spans 13 amino acids. Deletions cut 7 bases from V and 6 bases from J, with 16 bases between. CDR1 SEHNR and CDR2 FQNEAQ come from the germline V gene (reference sequence). The CDR3 DNA is TGTGCCAGCAACCCGGCGGGAAACCTCGAGCAGTACTTC. This sequence encodes CASNPAGNLEQYF.

The CDR3 nucleotides read TGTGCCAGCAGCTCAGACAGGGGGAGACTTATGAACACTGAAGCTTTCTTT. Translated: CASSSDRGRLMNTEAFF. The gene calls are TRBV5-5 and TRBJ1-1; TRBD1 matches at 9 bases. The CDR3 has 17 amino acids. CDR1 SGHKS and CDR2 YYEKEE come from the germline V gene (reference sequence). The V segment lost 3 bases and the J segment 0 bases; nucleotides outside the gene matches: 9.

The CDR3 protein is CASSPPGSGRARDTQYF. CDR3 in DNA: TGTGCCAGCTCACCACCTGGCAGCGGGAGGGCCAGGGATACGCAGTATTTT. J is TRBJ2-3 and V is TRBV18; 10 nucleotides agree with TRBD2. J lost 6 bases, V lost 0 bases, and 9 bases had no gene match. The CDR3 sequence is 17 residues long. Looked up from germline, CDR1 is KGHSH and CDR2 is LQKENI.

The V call is TRBV7-8, the J call TRBJ1-5; D gene uncertain. Trimming cost V 5 bases and J 6 bases, with 20 bases left between them. There are 16 residues in the CDR3. CDR1 is SGHVS and CDR2 is FQNEAQ in the germline V gene. CDR3 sequence reads: CASSLNQNAGGQPQHF. The DNA of the CDR3 is TGTGCCAGCAGCCTAAATCAAAACGCCGGTGGTCAGCCCCAGCATTTT.

This clone was counted a few times. The chain has TRBV11-3 and TRBJ2-1; a weak D match, TRBD2 (6 bases). CDR1 and CDR2 from the germline V gene are SGHNT and YENEEA. The CDR3 is made up of 17 amino acids. The germline V and J ends were trimmed by 1 base and 0 bases, with 13 bases remaining between them. The CDR3 region has the DNA TGTGCCAGCAGCTTAGGGGGTAGCGGTTTCTCCTACAATGAGCAGTTCTTC. Translating it yields CASSLGGSGFSYNEQFF.

The gene calls are TRBV25-1 and TRBJ1-1; a weak D match, TRBD1 (5 bases). Trimming cost V 2 bases and J 3 bases, with 10 bases left between them. The CDR3 runs 14 residues. Looked up from germline, CDR1 is MGHDK and CDR2 is SYGVNS. The DNA of the CDR3 is TGTGCCAGCAGTGAAGGAGGGGTCCACACTGAAGCTTTCTTT. It specifies CASSEGGVHTEAFF.

The chain recombines TRBV19 with TRBJ2-1; 10 bases align to TRBD2. V dropped 8 bases and J dropped 4; count of bases not matched to a gene: 8. Germline CDR1 reads LNHDA; CDR2 reads SQIVND (reference sequence). This CDR3 comprises 15 residues. The CDR3 sequence: CASLPTSGVYNEQFF. The CDR3, as DNA: TGTGCCAGTCTTCCTACTAGCGGGGTTTACAATGAGCAGTTCTTC.

V and J are TRBV5-1 and TRBJ1-5; TRBD1 aligns across 11 bases. Germline V lookup: CDR1 SGHRS, CDR2 YFSETQ. This CDR3 has 14 residues. Trimming cost V 4 bases and J 7 bases; bases outside gene matches: 4. CDR3 DNA: TGCGCCAGCAGCAGCGGGACAGGGGGGCAGCCCCAGCATTTT. Amino acids: CASSSGTGGQPQHF.

The chain joins TRBV20-1 to TRBJ2-3; D might be TRBD1 (6 bases). The CDR3 totals 15 residues. Germline CDR1 DFQATT, CDR2 SNEGSKA (reference sequence). V lost 3 bases, J lost 3 bases, and 16 bases lay in between. The CDR3 sequence is CSASGGQGLTDTQYF. The CDR3 DNA follows: TGCAGTGCTAGTGGGGGACAAGGATTAACAGATACGCAGTATTTT.

The rearrangement uses TRBV18 and TRBJ1-1; D not resolved. CDR3 length: 13 amino acids. The germline V and J ends were trimmed by 6 bases and 5 bases, with 13 bases remaining between them. CDR1 is KGHSH, CDR2 LQKENI, per germline. The CDR3 DNA follows: TGTGCCAGCTCCCGGGGAAGTGGAACTGAAGCTTTCTTT. Translation: CASSRGSGTEAFF.

Here the CDR3 reads CASKGLAGNADTQYF. The CDR3 DNA is TGCGCCTCCAAGGGACTAGCGGGAAACGCAGATACGCAGTATTTT. The chain links TRBV5-1 to TRBJ2-3; 13 bases match TRBD2. The CDR3 is 15 residues long. Germline V CDR1 and CDR2: SGHRS, YFSETQ. V lost 10 bases to trimming and J lost 4 bases; unmatched junction nucleotides: 9.

The chain uses TRBV28 and TRBJ2-2; possible D gene TRBD1, 5 bases. The V end lost 2 bases, the J end lost 7 bases, and 11 bases lay between the germline ends. The CDR3 consists of 14 residues. Germline V gene sequence: CDR1 MDHEN, CDR2 SYDVKM. The CDR3 bases are TGTGCCAGCAGTTTAAATGGGGCTCGCGGGGAGCTGTTTTTT. It specifies CASSLNGARGELFF.

This chain uses TRBV7-9 with TRBJ2-1; D possibly corresponds to TRBD2 (5 bases). The CDR3 length is 17 residues. With 0 bases removed from V and 0 bases from J, the gap between germline ends came to 12 bases. Germline V lookup: CDR1 SEHNR, CDR2 FQNEAQ (reference sequence). CDR3 nucleotides: TGTGCCAGCAGCTTAGCGCCTAGTCTAGCCTCCTACAATGAGCAGTTCTTC. Its protein is CASSLAPSLASYNEQFF.

The chain has TRBV5-8 and TRBJ2-1; a weak D match, TRBD1 (5 bases). The CDR3 consists of 16 residues. The ends were cut back, 4 bases at V and 2 bases at J, with 16 bases in the middle. Germline CDR1 SGHTS, CDR2 YDEGEE. CDR3 bases: TGTGCCAGCAGCCTTTCCCAGGGAATCCCCTACAATGAGCAGTTCTTC. This encodes CASSLSQGIPYNEQFF.